The 20 T cell receptor beta chains below were found in one sample sequenced in a study of T-cell memory formation after mild COVID-19. TCRdb redid the calling of the 5' RACE reads with MiXCR, one entry per CDR3 protein. The table has roughly 190,000 distinct CDR3 sequences, about 17% seen once. The sample consisted of PBMCs or a T cell subset sorted from them (not recorded which). Receptor source: an adult woman who had mild COVID-19 (a few samples of this study predate the infection). Cell type and time point are not known.

DNA of the CDR3: TGTGCCAGCTCACCTGCGACAGGGACCACTGAAGCTTTCTTT. It is translated as CASSPATGTTEAFF. The V gene is TRBV18, the J gene TRBJ1-1, with 7 bases lining up with TRBD1. The CDR3 contains 14 residues. CDR1 and CDR2 (germline): KGHSH, LQKENI. The junction had 5 bases not matched to a gene; V was cut back by 3 bases and J by 4 bases. The full variable domain, rest sourced from reference TRBV18 and TRBJ1-1, is NAGVMQNPRHLVRRRGQEARLRCSPMKGHSHVYWYRQLPEEGLKFMVYLQKENIIDESGMPKERFSAEFPKEGPSILRIQQVVRGDSAAYFCASSPATGTTEAFFGQGTRLTVV.

V and J are TRBV7-3 and TRBJ2-5; 10 bases align to TRBD2. V dropped 4 bases and J dropped 5; count of bases not matched to a gene: 13. Germline V CDR1 and CDR2: SGHTA, FQGTGA. CDR3 size: 17 residues. DNA for the CDR3: TGTGCCAGCAGCTCAGGACGCCAAGCGGGAGGGCCGGAGACCCAGTACTTC. This gives the protein CASSSGRQAGGPETQYF. Combining the CDR3 with reference TRBV7-3 and TRBJ2-5 gives the whole variable domain GAGVSQTPSNKVTEKGKYVELRCDPISGHTALYWYRQSLGQGPEFLIYFQGTGAADDSGLPNDRFFAVRPEGSVSTLKIQRTERGDSAVYLCASSSGRQAGGPETQYFGPGTRLLVL.

The chain is built from TRBV4-1 and TRBJ2-3; D might be TRBD1 or TRBD2, each matching 5 bases. This CDR3 region has 15 residues. Germline values: CDR1 MGHRA, CDR2 YSYEKL. V lost 5 bases, J lost 6 bases, and 18 bases lay in between. CDR3 coding DNA: TGCGCCAGCAGCTCCGGGACCCCAATTCGGGATACGCAGTATTTT. As protein: CASSSGTPIRDTQYF.

The chain links TRBV20-1 to TRBJ2-3; 7 nucleotides line up with TRBD2. The CDR3 consists of 14 residues. Germline CDR1 reads DFQATT; CDR2 reads SNEGSKA (reference sequence). The V segment lost 5 bases and the J segment 1 base; nucleotides outside the gene matches: 6. The CDR3 coding sequence is TGCAGTGCTTCTTCGGGACTACGCACAGATACGCAGTATTTT. This sequence encodes CSASSGLRTDTQYF.

This rearrangement joins TRBV6-5 to TRBJ2-5; TRBD2 matches 11 bases. This CDR3 is 17 amino acids long. Trimming removed 6 bases from V and 5 bases from J; junction bases left unmatched: 14. The germline gives CDR1 MNHEY, CDR2 SVGAGI. The CDR3 sequence is CASSKPSGGPRMETQYF. Here the CDR3 DNA reads TGTGCCAGCAGCAAGCCTAGCGGGGGGCCCCGGATGGAGACCCAGTACTTC.

The chain employs TRBV20-1 and TRBJ1-1, with TRBD1 matching over 7 bases. Germline V CDR1 and CDR2: DFQATT, SNEGSKA (reference sequence). The V gene end was trimmed by 5 bases and the J gene end by 0 bases; junction bases not matched to a gene: 6. The CDR3 has 14 amino acids. CDR3 sequence reads: CSAQTGTVNTEAFF. The CDR3 nucleotides read TGCAGTGCTCAAACCGGGACAGTGAACACTGAAGCTTTCTTT.

This clonotype was picked up a small number of times. The V and J genes are TRBV21-1 and TRBJ2-2; the table's TRBD2 call for D was not verified on the DNA. TRBV21-1 is reported as a pseudogene. The length of the CDR3 is 14 residues. The CDR3 bases are TGTGCCAAGAATGGGGAGTCCGACACCGGGGAGCTGTTTTTT. It specifies CAKNGESDTGELFF.

V usage is TRBV7-9 and J usage is TRBJ2-1, with TRBD2 matching 14 bases. V was clipped by 4 bases and J by 8 bases; unmatched bases: 7. From germline, CDR1 is SEHNR and CDR2 FQNEAQ (reference sequence). The CDR3 is made up of 16 amino acids. The CDR3 DNA follows: TGTGCCAGCAGCTCGGGACTAGCGGGAGCCCTCCATGAGCAGTTCTTC. Its protein product is CASSSGLAGALHEQFF.

This clonotype was seen more than once but under ten times. The chain uses TRBV4-3 and TRBJ2-1, with 7 bases that match TRBD1. Trimming at V came to 1 base and at J to 2 bases, leaving 5 bases not matched to a gene. The CDR3 consists of 16 residues. CDR1 and CDR2 (germline): LGHNA, YSLEER. The CDR3 spells CASSQAWDSTYNEQFF. CDR3 coding DNA: TGCGCCAGCAGCCAAGCTTGGGACAGTACCTACAATGAGCAGTTCTTC.

This clonotype was found a few times. The chain employs TRBV24-1 and TRBJ1-1; 8 bases map to TRBD1. V was clipped by 7 bases and J by 1 base; unmatched bases: 4. CDR3 length equals 14 residues. Germline lookup yields CDR1 KGHDR and CDR2 SFDVKD. Written as DNA, the CDR3 is TGTGCCACCAGACCGACAGGGGAGAACACTGAAGCTTTCTTT. Translating it yields CATRPTGENTEAFF.

This clonotype was picked up a small number of times. The chain recombines TRBV15 with TRBJ2-7; D gene unclear. The length of the CDR3 is 15 residues. V gave up 0 bases and J gave up 5 bases, with 14 bases separating them. Germline V gives CDR1 LNHNV, CDR2 YYDKDF (reference sequence). CDR3 nucleotide sequence: TGTGCCACCAGCAGAGATGGGCAAGGGTTTAACGAGCAGTACTTC. Its protein is CATSRDGQGFNEQYF.

The rearrangement joins TRBV7-9 to TRBJ1-1; no firm D call. Trimming removed 4 bases at V and 0 bases at J, with 9 bases between. CDR1 is SEHNR, CDR2 FQNEAQ, per germline (reference sequence). The CDR3 contains 14 residues. CDR3: CASSSQKMNTEAFF. The CDR3 DNA sequence: TGTGCCAGCAGCTCACAGAAGATGAACACTGAAGCTTTCTTT.

V and J are TRBV6-5 and TRBJ2-2, with a weak D call TRBD2 (5 bases). CDR3 size: 15 residues. V shed 7 bases and J shed 4 bases, with 16 bases lying between them. Germline lookup yields CDR1 MNHEY and CDR2 SVGAGI. CDR3 sequence: CASKEGQTGTGELFF. In DNA form, the CDR3 reads TGTGCCAGCAAAGAGGGTCAGACGGGCACCGGGGAGCTGTTTTTT.

This clonotype was counted between two and nine times. The V gene is TRBV29-1, the J gene TRBJ1-1; 7 bases fit TRBD1. The V segment lost 8 bases and the J segment 3 bases; nucleotides outside the gene matches: 3. The CDR3 is 11 residues long. CDR1 SQVTM and CDR2 ANQGSEA come from the germline V gene. The CDR3 DNA reads as TGCAGCTATAGGGGGCACACTGAAGCTTTCTTT. Translating it yields CSYRGHTEAFF.

This clonotype was counted between two and nine times. The chain recombines TRBV4-3 with TRBJ2-2; TRBD2 is a possible D gene (6 bases). The CDR3 spans 15 residues. The germline CDR1 and CDR2 sequences are LGHNA and YSLEER. Trimming took off 3 bases at V and 1 base at J, with 9 bases between the two ends. The CDR3: CASSQIAENTGELFF. The CDR3 DNA reads TGCGCCAGCAGCCAGATAGCGGAGAACACCGGGGAGCTGTTTTTT.

In its sample, this clonotype was seen a few times. The chain is built from TRBV15 and TRBJ2-7; 7 bases line up with TRBD2. This CDR3 is built from 16 residues. CDR1 is LNHNV, CDR2 YYDKDF, per germline (reference sequence). J gave up 0 bases and V 1 base, and 6 bases lay outside the gene matches. The CDR3 here is CATSRAGGSFSYEQYF. In DNA form, the CDR3 reads TGTGCCACCAGCAGAGCTGGCGGGAGTTTCTCCTACGAGCAGTACTTC.

The CDR3 loop reads CASSPRVYAEAFF. DNA of the CDR3: TGTGCCAGCTCACCAAGGGTTTACGCTGAAGCTTTCTTT. This chain joins TRBV18 and TRBJ1-1; D is unclear. Germline V lookup: CDR1 KGHSH, CDR2 LQKENI. V was cut by 2 bases and J by 6 bases, with 10 bases left in between. The CDR3 contains 13 residues.

There are a few counts of this clonotype. The V gene is TRBV29-1, the J gene TRBJ1-4, with unresolved D. The germline gives CDR1 SQVTM, CDR2 ANQGSEA. This CDR3 has 13 amino acids. The germline V and J ends were trimmed by 7 bases and 6 bases, with 15 bases remaining between them. The chain's CDR3 is CSGRGVPDEKLFF. The DNA of the CDR3 is TGCAGCGGGCGGGGAGTGCCGGATGAAAAACTGTTTTTT.

This clonotype was seen only a few times. V gene TRBV6-5 combines with J gene TRBJ1-2; D is perhaps TRBD1 (6 bases). Germline V gene lookup returns CDR1 MNHEY and CDR2 SVGAGI. This CDR3 is built from 13 residues. Trimming removed 2 bases at V and 4 bases at J, with 8 bases between. The CDR3 nucleotides are TGTGCCAGCAGTTACGACAGGCGCTATGGCTACACCTTC. Translation gives CASSYDRRYGYTF.

This clonotype was seen repeatedly, ten times or more. The V and J genes are TRBV12-3 or TRBV12-4 and TRBJ2-5, with 9 bases aligning to TRBD2. The CDR3 totals 14 residues. Trimming at V came to 8 bases and at J to 4 bases, leaving 8 bases not matched to a gene. DNA of the CDR3: TGTGCCAGCCTCTTAGCGGGAGCGGGAGAGACCCAGTACTTC. It is translated as CASLLAGAGETQYF.